In this sample, the clone carrying this T cell receptor beta chain turned up a few times. This entry comes from a study of cytotoxic CD8 clonotypes in ibrutinib-treated CLL. Looking at the study overall: Enrolment comprised eleven to twelve relapsed/refractory and 15 treatment-naive patients; 17 to 18 were IGHV unmutated. Productive templates per sample averaged 255,043; productive rearrangements, 75,000 to 100,000.

Germline CDR1 and CDR2: MNHEY and SMNVEV (reference sequence). This CDR3 has 13 residues. Between the trimmed V and J ends, which lost 1 base and 7 bases, there was a span of 8 bases. Sequencing used immunoSEQ multiplex PCR; TCRdb keeps in-frame clones, though not all of them. The sample has over 250,000 clones; roughly three quarters are singletons. The rearrangement joins TRBV27 to TRBJ2-1; D ambiguous. The material sequenced was PBMCs, taken at disease progression, from a patient treated with ibrutinib. The TCR sequence derives from a human donor with chronic lymphocytic leukemia. CDR3 bases: TGTGCCAGCAGTTTATTAGTTCGTAATGAGCAGTTCTTC. Translation: CASSLLVRNEQFF.